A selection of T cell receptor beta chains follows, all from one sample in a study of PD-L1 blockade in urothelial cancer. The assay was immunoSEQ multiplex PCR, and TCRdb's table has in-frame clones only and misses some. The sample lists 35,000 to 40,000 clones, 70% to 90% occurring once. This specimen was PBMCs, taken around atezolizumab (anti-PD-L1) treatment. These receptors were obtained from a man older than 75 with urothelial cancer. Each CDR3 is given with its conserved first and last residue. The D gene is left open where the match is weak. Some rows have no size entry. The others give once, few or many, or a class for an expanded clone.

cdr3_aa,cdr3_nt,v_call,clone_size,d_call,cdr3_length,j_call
CASSSQGAGQPQHF,TGTGCCAGCAGTTCACAGGGGGCGGGTCAGCCCCAGCATTTT,TRBV28,NA,TRBD1,14,TRBJ1-5
CATSRGAGEYNEQFF,TGTGCCACCAGCAGAGGGGCGGGAGAGTACAATGAGCAGTTCTTC,TRBV15,NA,TRBD2,15,TRBJ2-1
CASSLFLAGPGELFF,TGTGCCAGCAGCTTATTCCTAGCGGGCCCCGGGGAGCTGTTTTTT,TRBV7-2,NA,TRBD2,15,TRBJ2-2
CASTLRGVGNQPQHF,TGTGCCAGCACCCTCCGGGGGGTAGGTAATCAGCCCCAGCATTTT,TRBV6-1,once,NA,15,TRBJ1-5
CAWSVGGHSNQPQHF,TGTGCCTGGAGTGTGGGGGGGCATAGCAATCAGCCCCAGCATTTT,TRBV30,NA,NA,15,TRBJ1-5
CASSQDGQPSYEQYF,TGTGCCAGCAGCCAAGATGGGCAGCCCTCCTACGAGCAGTACTTC,TRBV4-2,NA,NA,15,TRBJ2-7
CASSLGGTSGRAAEQYF,TGTGCCAGCAGCTTAGGCGGGACTAGCGGGAGGGCCGCCGAGCAGTACTTC,TRBV13,NA,TRBD2,17,TRBJ2-7
CASSPQNRGGNQPQHF,TGTGCCAGCAGTCCCCAAAACAGGGGTGGCAATCAGCCCCAGCATTTT,TRBV2,NA,TRBD1,16,TRBJ1-5
CASSLKLAQETQYF,TGTGCCAGCAGCTTGAAGCTAGCACAAGAGACCCAGTACTTC,TRBV5-4,NA,NA,14,TRBJ2-5
CASSLRQPYGYTF,TGTGCCAGCAGCTTACGACAACCCTATGGCTACACCTTC,TRBV11-2,NA,NA,13,TRBJ1-2
CASLGVVGTQGNQPQHF,TGTGCCAGCTTGGGGGTAGTGGGGACCCAGGGGAATCAGCCCCAGCATTTT,TRBV28,NA,NA,17,TRBJ1-5
CASSLLGQGVNTEAFF,TGTGCCAGCAGTTTATTGGGGCAGGGCGTGAACACTGAAGCTTTCTTT,TRBV28,NA,NA,16,TRBJ1-1
CASSPLPGYEQYF,TGTGCCAGCAGTCCTCTCCCGGGATACGAGCAGTACTTC,TRBV27,NA,NA,13,TRBJ2-7
CASSRAADSSYEQYF,TGTGCCAGCAGTCGAGCGGCGGACAGCTCCTACGAGCAGTACTTC,TRBV7-6,NA,NA,15,TRBJ2-7
CASSLGPGQGSNIQYF,TGCGCCAGCAGCTTGGGACCGGGACAGGGGTCAAACATTCAGTACTTC,TRBV5-1,NA,TRBD1,16,TRBJ2-4
CASSLRGADTQYF,TGTGCCAGCAGCTTAAGGGGCGCAGATACGCAGTATTTT,TRBV13,NA,NA,13,TRBJ2-3
CASSPGGHGNEKLFF,TGTGCCAGCTCACCAGGGGGACACGGTAATGAAAAACTGTTTTTT,TRBV18,NA,NA,15,TRBJ1-4
CASSHERSTGELFF,TGTGCCAGCTCTCATGAGCGGTCGACCGGGGAGCTGTTTTTT,TRBV18,NA,NA,14,TRBJ2-2
CARRGWLAGGRGTGELFF,TGTGCCAGAAGGGGGTGGCTAGCGGGAGGGCGGGGCACCGGGGAGCTGTTTTTT,TRBV5-3,once,TRBD2,18,TRBJ2-2
CASSTPGQVNQPQHF,TGTGCCAGTAGTACGCCGGGACAGGTCAATCAGCCCCAGCATTTT,TRBV19,NA,TRBD1,15,TRBJ1-5
CASSPYPTSGRASEQFF,TGCGCCAGCAGCCCGTATCCGACTAGCGGGAGGGCCAGTGAGCAGTTCTTC,TRBV5-1,NA,TRBD2,17,TRBJ2-1
CASRGGANRSGNTIYF,TGTGCCAGCAGGGGGGGGGCGAACAGAAGTGGAAACACCATATATTTT,TRBV6-4,NA,NA,16,TRBJ1-3
CASKLQGGTGNF,TGTGCCAGCAAGTTACAGGGGGGGACCGGGAACTTC,TRBV2,NA,NA,12,TRBJ2-5
CASSEGQGTDTQYF,TGTGCCAGCAGCGAGGGACAGGGCACAGATACGCAGTATTTT,TRBV9,NA,TRBD1,14,TRBJ2-3
CASSSRTSGVGSYEQYF,TGTGCCAGCAGCTCTCGCACTAGCGGGGTTGGGTCCTACGAGCAGTACTTC,TRBV5-5,NA,TRBD2,17,TRBJ2-7
CATSRDVAALEQYF,TGTGCCACCAGCAGAGATGTTGCGGCCTTGGAGCAGTACTTC,TRBV15,NA,NA,14,TRBJ2-7
CASSLNQGPANYGYTF,TGTGCCAGCAGCTTAAATCAGGGCCCGGCTAACTATGGCTACACCTTC,TRBV11-2,NA,NA,16,TRBJ1-2
CASALGSGTQETQYF,TGTGCCAGCGCTCTAGGGAGCGGGACCCAAGAGACCCAGTACTTC,TRBV7-2,NA,TRBD2,15,TRBJ2-5
CASSIRDRAGYTF,TGTGCCAGTAGTATCCGGGACAGGGCCGGCTACACCTTC,TRBV19,NA,TRBD1,13,TRBJ1-2
CASSLFGTGGYGYTF,TGTGCCAGCAGTTTATTTGGGACAGGGGGGTATGGCTACACCTTC,TRBV28,NA,TRBD1,15,TRBJ1-2
CASRPEGYQPQHF,TGTGCCAGCCGGCCCGAGGGCTATCAGCCCCAGCATTTT,TRBV6-6,once,NA,13,TRBJ1-5
CASGLWDRGDTEAFF,TGTGCTAGTGGTTTGTGGGACAGGGGGGACACTGAAGCTTTCTTT,TRBV12-5,NA,TRBD1,15,TRBJ1-1
CASGLRQEQFF,TGTGCTAGTGGTCTCCGACAAGAGCAGTTCTTC,TRBV12-5,NA,NA,11,TRBJ2-1
CASSRWSSANEKLFF,TGTGCCAGTAGCCGCTGGTCCTCAGCTAATGAAAAACTGTTTTTT,TRBV19,NA,NA,15,TRBJ1-4
CASSPDGRPQETQYF,TGTGCCAGCAGCCCCGACGGGAGACCCCAAGAGACCCAGTACTTC,TRBV5-4,NA,NA,15,TRBJ2-5
CASSGQALDTQYF,TGTGCCAGCAGTGGACAGGCGTTAGATACGCAGTATTTT,TRBV2,NA,NA,13,TRBJ2-3
CASLDTSSSYEQYF,TGTGCCAGTTTGGACACGTCGAGCTCCTACGAGCAGTACTTC,TRBV28,NA,NA,14,TRBJ2-7
CSVASGGTSTDTQYF,TGCAGCGTCGCTAGCGGGGGAACAAGCACAGATACGCAGTATTTT,TRBV29-1,few,TRBD2,15,TRBJ2-3
CASSLRTGIYGYTF,TGTGCCAGCAGTTTGCGGACAGGGATCTATGGCTACACCTTC,TRBV28,NA,TRBD1,14,TRBJ1-2
CAISASGSSDTQYF,TGTGCCATCAGTGCTAGCGGGAGCTCAGATACGCAGTATTTT,TRBV10-3,once,TRBD2,14,TRBJ2-3
CASTPGTEPYEQYF,TGTGCCAGCACCCCGGGGACAGAACCCTACGAGCAGTACTTC,TRBV6-5,once,TRBD1,14,TRBJ2-7
CASSVRDYSSEQFF,TGTGCCAGCAGCGTACGGGACTATAGTTCCGAGCAGTTCTTC,TRBV9,few,TRBD2,14,TRBJ2-1
CASSSGQGAYEQYF,TGCGCCAGCAGCTCGGGACAGGGGGCCTACGAGCAGTACTTC,TRBV5-1,NA,TRBD1,14,TRBJ2-7
CASSSDRGASDSVYNEQFF,TGTGCCAGTAGTTCGGACAGGGGCGCATCGGACTCCGTATACAATGAGCAGTTCTTC,TRBV19,NA,TRBD1,19,TRBJ2-1
CASSAGTSGKPRHF,TGTGCCAGCAGCGCCGGGACTAGCGGGAAACCCCGGCATTTT,TRBV5-4,NA,TRBD2,14,TRBJ2-3
CASSSRPASSGNEQFF,TGCGCCAGCAGCTCCCGGCCAGCCTCCTCAGGCAATGAGCAGTTCTTC,TRBV5-1,NA,NA,16,TRBJ2-1
CASRSTGTTGELFF,TGTGCCAGCAGGTCGACAGGGACCACCGGGGAGCTGTTTTTT,TRBV5-4,NA,TRBD1,14,TRBJ2-2
CASSLAGGTGVGTQYF,TGTGCCAGCAGCTTAGCGGGCGGGACGGGGGTGGGAACCCAGTACTTC,TRBV7-2,NA,NA,16,TRBJ2-5
CAIQRDPNTDTQYF,TGTGCCATCCAGCGGGACCCAAACACAGATACGCAGTATTTT,TRBV28,NA,TRBD2,14,TRBJ2-3
CASSLPILAGGRTGELFF,TGTGCCAGCAGTTTACCCATACTAGCGGGAGGACGCACCGGGGAGCTGTTTTTT,TRBV28,NA,TRBD2,18,TRBJ2-2